The 24 T cell receptor beta chains reported below all come from one sample, sequenced in a study of T cell changes during pregnancy in multiple sclerosis. Libraries were prepared by immunoSEQ multiplex PCR; TCRdb keeps only in-frame clonotypes and omits some of them. In the table there are about 52,000 clones, approximately 92% of which are singletons. The starting material was CD4+ T cells from peripheral blood mononuclear cells, obtained in the third trimester of pregnancy. The receptors shown here come from a female donor with multiple sclerosis, enrolled in a pregnancy study.

This rearrangement joins TRBV30 to TRBJ1-2, with 9 bases fitting TRBD1. From germline, CDR1 is GTSNPN and CDR2 SVGIG (reference sequence). The CDR3 consists of 13 residues. V lost 4 bases, J lost 8 bases, and 8 bases stayed unmatched. CDR3 region: CAWTPGQGGGYTF. Here the CDR3 DNA reads TGTGCCTGGACTCCGGGACAGGGTGGCGGCTACACCTTC.

This chain links TRBV27 with TRBJ2-7; possibly TRBD1 for D (6 bases). The V end lost 9 bases, the J end lost 2 bases, and 14 bases lay between the germline ends. The germline V gene has CDR1 MNHEY and CDR2 SMNVEV (reference sequence). The CDR3 is 13 residues long. CDR3 in DNA: TGTGCCAGGCCGGACAGTTCCACCTACGAGCAGTACTTC. Amino acid sequence: CARPDSSTYEQYF.

The genes are TRBV11-2 and TRBJ2-7, with D perhaps TRBD2 (6 bases). CDR3 length: 14 residues. Germline V gene sequence: CDR1 SGHAT, CDR2 FQNNGV. V lost 4 bases, J lost 3 bases, and 13 bases lay in between. The CDR3 bases are TGTGCCAGCAGCTCCCGGGAGTTTGACTACGAGCAGTACTTC. The encoded protein is CASSSREFDYEQYF.

The chain combines TRBV28 with TRBJ1-1; D is perhaps TRBD1 (5 bases). The CDR3 runs to 14 residues. Deletions cut 4 bases from V and 7 bases from J, with 16 bases between. CDR1 MDHEN and CDR2 SYDVKM come from the germline V gene. In nucleotides, the CDR3 is TGTGCCAGCAGTTCCTCATCAGGGCCTGTTGAAGCTTTCTTT. Protein: CASSSSSGPVEAFF. The variable domain in full, with the rest retrieved from reference TRBV28 and TRBJ1-1, is DVKVTQSSRYLVKRTGEKVFLECVQDMDHENMFWYRQDPGLGLRLIYFSYDVKMKEKGDIPEGYSVSREKKERFSLILESASTNQTSMYLCASSSSSGPVEAFFGQGTRLTVV.

The CDR3 spells CASTPQGDTQYF. The DNA of the CDR3 is TGCGCCAGCACCCCACAGGGAGATACGCAGTATTTT. This rearrangement joins TRBV10-2 to TRBJ2-3, with D possibly matching TRBD1 (6 bases). The CDR3 extends over 12 amino acids. Germline V gives CDR1 WSHSY, CDR2 SAAADI. V gave up 7 bases and J gave up 5 bases, with 10 bases separating them.

This clone has just one count. The chain uses TRBV9 and TRBJ2-2; 12 bases are a match to TRBD2. V dropped 3 bases and J dropped 6; count of bases not matched to a gene: 6. The germline V gene encodes CDR1 SGDLS and CDR2 YYNGEE. CDR3 length equals 16 residues. The CDR3 loop is CASSALAGGLPGELFF. The CDR3 nucleotides are TGTGCCAGCAGCGCCCTAGCGGGGGGGCTCCCCGGGGAGCTGTTTTTT.

The J gene is TRBJ2-7, the V gene TRBV2, with TRBD2 as a possible D gene (5 bases). Per germline, CDR1 SNHLY and CDR2 FYNNEI. There are 13 residues in the CDR3. Trimming took off 6 bases at V and 2 bases at J, with 11 bases between the two ends. The CDR3 sequence is CASSAGPTYEQYF. CDR3 nucleotide sequence: TGTGCCAGCAGCGCGGGCCCAACCTACGAGCAGTACTTC.

The chain uses TRBV7-9 and TRBJ1-1, with 9 positions matching TRBD1. With V trimmed by 1 base and J by 1 base, 7 bases remained unmatched. CDR1 SEHNR and CDR2 FQNEAQ come from the germline V gene (reference sequence). There are 17 residues in the CDR3. DNA of the CDR3: TGTGCCAGCAGCTTAGTGGGACAGGGCAGACAGAACACTGAAGCTTTCTTT. Its translation: CASSLVGQGRQNTEAFF.

The chain carries TRBV5-6 and TRBJ2-3; 13 bases match TRBD2. Germline-derived CDR1 and CDR2 are SGHDT and YYEEEE. This CDR3 has 19 amino acids. After removal of 1 base from V and 0 bases from J, the junction contained 8 bases not matched to a gene. CDR3 protein: CASSLYGTSGALSTDTQYF. In nucleotides, the CDR3 is TGTGCCAGCAGCTTGTATGGGACTAGCGGGGCTTTGAGCACAGATACGCAGTATTTT.

The chain uses TRBV30 and TRBJ1-2; D not certain. The CDR3 runs 13 residues. V was pared by 2 bases and J by 8 bases, with 15 bases between. CDR1 and CDR2 (germline): GTSNPN, SVGIG (reference sequence). The CDR3 DNA reads TGTGCCTGGAGTCCAGGCCCCGGCACGGGCTACACCTTC. Amino acid sequence: CAWSPGPGTGYTF.

This chain joins TRBV2 and TRBJ1-1; the D gene is possibly TRBD1 (6 bases). Looked up from germline, CDR1 is SNHLY and CDR2 is FYNNEI. This CDR3 region has 16 residues. The ends were cut back, 6 bases at V and 4 bases at J, with 21 bases in the middle. The CDR3 spells CASSKDSSTPATEAFF. The DNA for the CDR3 is TGTGCCAGCAGCAAGGACAGCAGCACCCCCGCCACTGAAGCTTTCTTT.

This sequence joins TRBV6-1 and TRBJ1-1, with D unclear. Trimming removed 9 bases from V and 2 bases from J, with 19 bases in between. Germline V lookup: CDR1 MNHNS, CDR2 SASEGT. This CDR3 has 15 amino acids. The CDR3 loop reads CASGLLAGTNTEAFF. The CDR3 DNA is TGTGCCAGTGGACTCCTGGCGGGCACTAACACTGAAGCTTTCTTT.

This sequence joins TRBV21-1 and TRBJ1-5; TRBD1, the table's D call, lacks a check against the DNA. TRBV21-1 represents a pseudogene. The CDR3 has 16 residues. The CDR3 loop reads CASNTTLDRDHQPQHF. CDR3 nucleotide sequence: TGTGCCAGCAACACCACCCTGGACAGAGACCATCAGCCCCAGCATTTT.

The genes are TRBV7-9 and TRBJ2-3, with a tentative D call TRBD1 (5 bases). Trimming shortened V by 1 base and J by 2 bases, and 13 bases separated the two germline ends. The CDR3 extends over 16 amino acids. CDR1 and CDR2 (germline): SEHNR, FQNEAQ (reference sequence). CDR3 nucleotide sequence: TGTGCCAGCAGCTTAGGCCTGGCGACAGTCACAGATACGCAGTATTTT. Amino acids: CASSLGLATVTDTQYF.

This clone was seen only once. The V gene is TRBV7-3, the J gene TRBJ1-4; D may be TRBD1 (5 bases). There are 14 residues in the CDR3. Between the trimmed V and J ends, which lost 5 bases and 8 bases, there was a span of 15 bases. Per germline, CDR1 SGHTA and CDR2 FQGTGA. CDR3 amino acids: CASSPARVREKLFF. The DNA of the CDR3 is TGTGCCAGCAGCCCCGCCAGGGTAAGGGAAAAACTGTTTTTT.

The rearrangement links TRBV28 to TRBJ1-1; maybe TRBD1 (5 bases). The V end was cut by 2 bases, the J end by 0 bases, with 16 bases between. CDR1 MDHEN and CDR2 SYDVKM come from the germline V gene. The CDR3 is made up of 17 amino acids. The CDR3 loop reads CASSLGAGRALNTEAFF. As DNA, the CDR3 is TGTGCCAGCAGTTTAGGGGCAGGGAGGGCATTGAACACTGAAGCTTTCTTT.

The chain uses TRBV5-1 and TRBJ1-2, with D possibly matching TRBD1 (5 bases). Germline CDR1 SGHRS, CDR2 YFSETQ. The CDR3 runs 14 residues. Trimming pared 4 bases from V and 1 base from J, leaving 11 bases between. The CDR3 loop reads CASSPDRSNYGYTF. The CDR3 region has the DNA TGCGCCAGCAGCCCCGACAGAAGTAACTATGGCTACACCTTC.

The V call is TRBV4-2, the J call TRBJ2-2, with a tentative D call TRBD2 (6 bases). Germline CDR1 and CDR2: LGHNA and YNFKEQ. The CDR3 consists of 17 residues. Trimming stripped 2 bases from V and 1 base from J, with 14 bases between. This CDR3 is CASSQRGPGENTGELFF. CDR3 bases: TGTGCCAGCAGCCAAAGAGGCCCGGGAGAGAACACCGGGGAGCTGTTTTTT.

V usage is TRBV28 and J usage is TRBJ1-5; 10 nucleotides match TRBD1. Losses at the gene ends were 6 bases for V and 6 bases for J; bases not matched to a gene: 11. Germline V gene sequence: CDR1 MDHEN, CDR2 SYDVKM. CDR3 length equals 16 residues. The CDR3 reads CASSYTRDRGFQPQHF. CDR3 in DNA: TGTGCCAGCAGCTACACCCGGGACAGGGGATTTCAGCCCCAGCATTTT.

V is TRBV27 and J is TRBJ1-5; 7 bases are shared with TRBD1. Unmatched junction bases numbered 4, after V lost 5 bases and J lost 3 bases. The germline gives CDR1 MNHEY, CDR2 SMNVEV (reference sequence). The CDR3 has 14 amino acids. The CDR3 region is CASSRDSFNQPQHF. Written as DNA, the CDR3 is TGTGCCAGCAGTAGGGACAGCTTCAATCAGCCCCAGCATTTT.

CDR3 DNA sequence: TGTGCCAGTAGTATCCGTGGGACAGAGAGAGGGACCCAGTACTTC. Its translation: CASSIRGTERGTQYF. V is TRBV19 and J is TRBJ2-5; TRBD1 matches at 7 bases. The CDR3 covers 15 residues. Trimming took 3 bases from V and 7 from J; bases not matched to a gene: 11. The germline gives CDR1 LNHDA, CDR2 SQIVND (reference sequence).

This chain uses TRBV11-3 with TRBJ2-2; D might be TRBD1 (6 bases). Germline CDR1 reads SGHNT; CDR2 reads YENEEA. This CDR3 comprises 15 residues. The ends were cut back, 2 bases at V and 1 base at J, with 8 bases in the middle. The CDR3 region is CASSLRDKNTGELFF. The DNA for the CDR3 is TGTGCCAGCAGCTTAAGGGACAAGAACACCGGGGAGCTGTTTTTT.

The rearrangement uses TRBV27 and TRBJ2-2; 11 bases match TRBD2. The germline CDR1 and CDR2 sequences are MNHEY and SMNVEV (reference sequence). J gave up 4 bases and V 6 bases, and 7 bases lay outside the gene matches. The CDR3 runs 16 residues. CDR3 DNA: TGTGCCAGCAGGGTAGCGGGGGGGCGGGTCACCGGGGAGCTGTTTTTT. It specifies CASRVAGGRVTGELFF.

CDR3 loop: CASSLDSGAKETQYF. CDR3 bases: TGTGCCAGCAGCCTTGACAGCGGGGCAAAAGAGACCCAGTACTTC. This sequence joins TRBV2 and TRBJ2-5; 7 nucleotides agree with TRBD2. V lost 6 bases and J lost 3; bases outside the gene matches: 10. Germline values: CDR1 SNHLY, CDR2 FYNNEI. The CDR3 has 15 residues.